This TCR beta chain comes out of a study of blood T cell repertoires in COVID-19. The length of the CDR3 is 14 residues. Germline V gene lookup returns CDR1 MNHEY and CDR2 SVGAGI. The V segment lost 3 bases and the J segment 7 bases; nucleotides outside the gene matches: 7. This table comes from immunoSEQ multiplex PCR, and its TCRdb copy is limited to in-frame clones, with some not included. Among some 150,000 clones listed, 89% were seen once. Sequenced sample: PBMCs or T cells enriched from blood (not recorded which). V usage is TRBV6-5 and J usage is TRBJ2-7, with 9 bases lining up with TRBD1. The receptor was isolated from a woman aged 18 to 35 who had recovered from COVID-19. The CDR3 protein is CASSYGQGSREQYF. The CDR3 DNA reads as TGTGCCAGCAGTTATGGACAGGGGTCGAGGGAGCAGTACTTC.